The clone carrying this T cell receptor (beta chain) appeared a single time. Clones were sequenced by immunoSEQ multiplex PCR, and TCRdb holds only the in-frame ones, with some missing. This sample has about 160,000 clones, with about 85% found just once. There are 14 residues in the CDR3. Germline V gives CDR1 LNHDA, CDR2 SQIVND (reference sequence). Trimming cost V 5 bases and J 3 bases; bases outside gene matches: 6. The data were obtained in a study of blood T cell repertoires in COVID-19. Overall study context: In each case, the material was cDNA or gDNA derived from T cells, B-cell-depleted T cells, or PBMCs.

The TCR sequence derives from a woman between 45 and 65 years old with COVID-19, enrolled during active disease. The rearrangement uses TRBV19 and TRBJ2-7, with TRBD1 matching 8 bases. Material for sequencing was peripheral blood. DNA of the CDR3: TGTGCCAGTAGTCTCCAGACAGGGGACTACGAGCAGTACTTC. As protein: CASSLQTGDYEQYF.